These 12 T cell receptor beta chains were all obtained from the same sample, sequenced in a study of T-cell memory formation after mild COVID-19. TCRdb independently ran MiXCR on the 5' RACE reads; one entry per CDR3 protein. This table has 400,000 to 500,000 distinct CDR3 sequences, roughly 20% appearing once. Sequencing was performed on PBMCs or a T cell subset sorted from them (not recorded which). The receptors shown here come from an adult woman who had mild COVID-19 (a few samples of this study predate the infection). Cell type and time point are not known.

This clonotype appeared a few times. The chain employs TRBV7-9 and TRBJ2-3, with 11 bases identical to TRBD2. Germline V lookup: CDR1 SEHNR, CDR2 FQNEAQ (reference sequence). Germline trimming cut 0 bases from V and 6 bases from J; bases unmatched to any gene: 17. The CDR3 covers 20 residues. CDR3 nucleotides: TGTGCCAGCAGCTTAGCTGGAGGGCCTAGCGGGAGGAGCGTCGACGATACGCAGTATTTT. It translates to CASSLAGGPSGRSVDDTQYF.

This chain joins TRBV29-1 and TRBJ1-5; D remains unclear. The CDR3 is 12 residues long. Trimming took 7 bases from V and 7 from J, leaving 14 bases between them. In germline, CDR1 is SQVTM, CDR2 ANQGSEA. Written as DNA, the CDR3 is TGCAGCGCCCGGGAGGGTACCCAGCCCCAGCATTTT. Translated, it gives CSAREGTQPQHF.

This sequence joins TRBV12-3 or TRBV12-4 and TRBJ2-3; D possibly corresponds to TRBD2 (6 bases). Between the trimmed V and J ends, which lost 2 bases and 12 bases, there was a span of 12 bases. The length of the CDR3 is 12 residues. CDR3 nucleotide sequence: TGTGCCAGCAGTTTATGGCGGGGCGACCAGTATTTT. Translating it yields CASSLWRGDQYF.

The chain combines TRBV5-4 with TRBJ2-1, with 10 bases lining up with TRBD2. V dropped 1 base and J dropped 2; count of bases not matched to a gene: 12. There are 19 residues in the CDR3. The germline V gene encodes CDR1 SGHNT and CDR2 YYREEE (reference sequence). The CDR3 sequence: CASSLMGLATTRAYNEQFF. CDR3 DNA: TGTGCCAGCAGCTTGATGGGACTAGCGACAACCAGGGCCTACAATGAGCAGTTCTTC.

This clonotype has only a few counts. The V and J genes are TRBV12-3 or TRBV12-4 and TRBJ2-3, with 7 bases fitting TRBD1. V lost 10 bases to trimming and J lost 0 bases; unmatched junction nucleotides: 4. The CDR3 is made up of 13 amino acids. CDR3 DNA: TGTGCCACCCGGACAGGAAGCACAGATACGCAGTATTTT. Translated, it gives CATRTGSTDTQYF.

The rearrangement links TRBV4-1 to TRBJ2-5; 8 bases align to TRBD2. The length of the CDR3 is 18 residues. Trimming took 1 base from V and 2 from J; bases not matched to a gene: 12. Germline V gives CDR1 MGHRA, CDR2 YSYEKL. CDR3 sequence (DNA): TGCGCCAGCAGCCAAGGGTACCGGGGGGGCCGGGGGCAAGAGACCCAGTACTTC. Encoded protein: CASSQGYRGGRGQETQYF.

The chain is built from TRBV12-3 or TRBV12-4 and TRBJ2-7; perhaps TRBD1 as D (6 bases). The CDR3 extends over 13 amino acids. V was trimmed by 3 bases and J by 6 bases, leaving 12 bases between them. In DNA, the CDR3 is TGTGCCAGCAGTTTCACAGGGATGAGCGAGCAGTACTTC. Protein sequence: CASSFTGMSEQYF.

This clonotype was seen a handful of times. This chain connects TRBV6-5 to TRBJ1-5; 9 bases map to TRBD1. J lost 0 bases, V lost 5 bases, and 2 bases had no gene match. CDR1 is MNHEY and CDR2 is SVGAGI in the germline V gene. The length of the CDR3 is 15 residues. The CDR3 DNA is TGTGCCAGCAGTGGGACAGGGTATAGCAATCAGCCCCAGCATTTT. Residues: CASSGTGYSNQPQHF.

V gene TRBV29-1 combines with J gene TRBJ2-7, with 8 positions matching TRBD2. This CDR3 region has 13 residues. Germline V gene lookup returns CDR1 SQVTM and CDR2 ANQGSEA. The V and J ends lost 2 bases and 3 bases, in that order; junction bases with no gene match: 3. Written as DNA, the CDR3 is TGCAGCGTTGAACTAGCGGGTATCTACGAGCAGTACTTC. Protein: CSVELAGIYEQYF.

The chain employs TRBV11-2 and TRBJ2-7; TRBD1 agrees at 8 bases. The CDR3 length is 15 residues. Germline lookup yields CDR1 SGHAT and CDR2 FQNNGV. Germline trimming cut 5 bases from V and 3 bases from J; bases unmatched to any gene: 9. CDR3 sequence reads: CASSLVTGEDYEQYF. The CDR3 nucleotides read TGTGCCAGCAGCCTAGTGACAGGGGAGGACTACGAGCAGTACTTC.

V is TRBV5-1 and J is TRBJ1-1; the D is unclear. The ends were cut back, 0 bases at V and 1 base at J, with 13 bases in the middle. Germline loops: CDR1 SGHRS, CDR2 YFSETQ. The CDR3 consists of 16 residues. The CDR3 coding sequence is TGCGCCAGCAGCTTGGGTCAGCACTCCAGGAACACTGAAGCTTTCTTT. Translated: CASSLGQHSRNTEAFF.

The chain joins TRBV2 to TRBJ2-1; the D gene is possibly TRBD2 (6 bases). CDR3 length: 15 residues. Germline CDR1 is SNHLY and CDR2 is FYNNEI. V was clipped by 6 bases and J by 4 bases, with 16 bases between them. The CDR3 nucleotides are TGTGCCAGCAGAGCCCATGGGACTTCATACAATGAGCAGTTCTTC. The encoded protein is CASRAHGTSYNEQFF.